This T cell receptor (beta chain) appears in the sequencing data of a study of T cell changes during pregnancy in multiple sclerosis. Profiled with immunoSEQ multiplex PCR; TCRdb holds only in-frame clones, not every one. The table lists about 69,000 clones, approximately 90% of them singletons, with less than 3.5% in the top ten. The material was peripheral blood, obtained before pregnancy. The sequence was collected from a female donor with multiple sclerosis, enrolled in a pregnancy study.

The CDR3 here is CASSFESVGLYGYTF. CDR3 bases: TGTGCCAGCAGTTTTGAGTCGGTGGGGCTCTATGGCTACACCTTC. This chain connects TRBV6-5 to TRBJ1-2; maybe TRBD1 (5 bases). The V and J ends lost 4 bases and 4 bases respectively, with 16 bases between them. The length of the CDR3 is 15 residues. Germline loops: CDR1 MNHEY, CDR2 SVGAGI.